The 9 T cell receptor beta chains in this list originate from one sample, sequenced in a study of blood T cell repertoires in COVID-19. Profiled with immunoSEQ multiplex PCR; TCRdb holds only in-frame clones, not every one. The repertoire includes 470,000 or so clones, about 85% of them detected once, and almost 2% sits in the top ten. The sequencing sample was made of PBMCs or T cells enriched from blood (not recorded which). The receptor source for this set is a woman in her late teens or twenties with acute COVID-19.

This clone was counted only a few times. CDR3 coding DNA: TGCGCCAGCAGCCAGGTGGCAGGGAACACTGAAGCTTTCTTT. Translated: CASSQVAGNTEAFF. The rearrangement uses TRBV5-1 and TRBJ1-1; D remains unclear. CDR3 length: 14 amino acids. Germline CDR1 is SGHRS and CDR2 is YFSETQ. V gave up 4 bases and J gave up 1 base, with 11 bases separating them.

J is TRBJ1-2 and V is TRBV2; D is unresolved. Trimming took off 4 bases at V and 2 bases at J, with 8 bases between the two ends. Per germline, CDR1 SNHLY and CDR2 FYNNEI. The CDR3 length is 13 residues. The CDR3 sequence: CASSGRENYGYTF. The CDR3 region has the DNA TGTGCCAGCAGTGGAAGGGAGAACTATGGCTACACCTTC.

Only a few counts were recorded for this clone. V gene TRBV28 combines with J gene TRBJ1-5; 8 bases line up with TRBD1. Trimming removed 8 bases from V and 7 bases from J; junction bases left unmatched: 13. The germline gives CDR1 MDHEN, CDR2 SYDVKM. This CDR3 has 15 amino acids. CDR3 sequence (DNA): TGTGCCAGCGCCAGACCCAGGGGGCTGGAACAGCCCCAGCATTTT. Amino acids: CASARPRGLEQPQHF. The complete variable domain, with remaining parts taken from reference TRBV28 and TRBJ1-5, reads DVKVTQSSRYLVKRTGEKVFLECVQDMDHENMFWYRQDPGLGLRLIYFSYDVKMKEKGDIPEGYSVSREKKERFSLILESASTNQTSMYLCASARPRGLEQPQHFGDGTRLSIL.

In this sample, this clone turned up a few times. V is TRBV11-1 and J is TRBJ1-1; D is undetermined. CDR3 size: 15 residues. The ends were cut back, 1 base at V and 1 base at J, with 10 bases in the middle. Germline CDR1 is SGHAT and CDR2 is FQDESV (reference sequence). The CDR3: CASSLGGIANTEAFF. CDR3 coding DNA: TGTGCCAGCAGCTTAGGAGGGATCGCGAACACTGAAGCTTTCTTT.

V usage is TRBV2 and J usage is TRBJ1-1; D is ambiguous. Germline V lookup: CDR1 SNHLY, CDR2 FYNNEI. CDR3 size: 13 residues. Between the trimmed V and J ends, which lost 5 bases and 7 bases, there was a span of 14 bases. CDR3 region: CASSTSIGSEAFF. The CDR3 region has the DNA TGTGCCAGCAGTACTAGTATAGGCAGTGAAGCTTTCTTT. Full variable domain (missing parts from reference TRBV2 and TRBJ1-1): EPEVTQTPSHQVTQMGQEVILRCVPISNHLYFYWYRQILGQKVEFLVSFYNNEISEKSEIFDDQFSVERPDGSNFTLKIRSTKLEDSAMYFCASSTSIGSEAFFGQGTRLTVV.

This chain links TRBV5-4 with TRBJ2-5; D remains unclear. V dropped 2 bases and J dropped 1 base, with 9 bases sitting between them. The CDR3 is 14 amino acids. Germline V gene lookup returns CDR1 SGHNT and CDR2 YYREEE (reference sequence). CDR3 sequence (DNA): TGTGCCAGCAGCTTAGTCAGAACCCAAGAGACCCAGTACTTC. Protein product: CASSLVRTQETQYF.

To note about this clone: The junction departs from the called germline gene at one end, perhaps through a read error. This chain links TRBV5-1 with TRBJ1-5; 9 bases are a match to TRBD1. CDR1 is SGHRS and CDR2 is YFSETQ in the germline V gene. The CDR3 length is 15 residues. CDR3 sequence (DNA): TGCGCCAGCAGATTGGGACAGGGCCTGAATCAGCCCCAGCATTTT. This sequence encodes CASRLGQGLNQPQHF. The full variable domain, in which reference TRBV5-1 and TRBJ1-5 provide the parts outside the CDR3, is KAGVTQTPRYLIKTRGQQVTLSCSPISGHRSVSWYQQTPGQGLQFLFEYFSETQRNKGNFPGRFSGRQFSNSRSEMNVSTLELGDSALYLCASRLGQGLNQPQHFGDGTRLSIL.

The chain uses TRBV6-1 and TRBJ2-1; D is ambiguous. Between the trimmed V and J ends, which lost 3 bases and 5 bases, there was a span of 11 bases. The CDR3 length is 14 residues. Germline V CDR1 and CDR2: MNHNS, SASEGT. CDR3 DNA: TGTGCCAGCAGTGATCGGTTTTTTCACAATGAGCAGTTCTTC. Its translation: CASSDRFFHNEQFF.

The chain combines TRBV30 with TRBJ2-7; 8 positions match TRBD1. The V gene's germline CDR1 is GTSNPN and CDR2 SVGIG (reference sequence). This CDR3 region has 13 residues. J lost 3 bases, V lost 8 bases, and 9 bases had no gene match. The CDR3 sequence: CALTQGAFYEQYF. In DNA form, the CDR3 reads TGTGCCCTGACCCAGGGGGCTTTCTACGAGCAGTACTTC.